This TCR beta chain originates from a study of cytomegalovirus exposure and HLA in healthy donors. The wider study: Genotyping of about 400 donors showed that roughly 83% belonged to the Caucasian-associated ancestry cluster.

PCR involved 60 Vbeta and 13 Jbeta primers. Produced via immunoSEQ multiplex PCR; TCRdb's table is partial and in-frame only. The table has under 150,000 clones, approximately 79% seen once. The origin of this receptor is a man younger than 30 in good health and CMV-seronegative. The sample comprised PBMCs.

The CDR3 nucleotides are TGTGCCAGCAGCTCGTCGGGGGGACCCGAGCAGTACTTC. Protein: CASSSSGGPEQYF. The V and J genes are TRBV9 and TRBJ2-7; 7 bases line up with TRBD2. Germline loops: CDR1 SGDLS, CDR2 YYNGEE. V dropped 4 bases and J dropped 6; count of bases not matched to a gene: 7. This CDR3 spans 13 amino acids.